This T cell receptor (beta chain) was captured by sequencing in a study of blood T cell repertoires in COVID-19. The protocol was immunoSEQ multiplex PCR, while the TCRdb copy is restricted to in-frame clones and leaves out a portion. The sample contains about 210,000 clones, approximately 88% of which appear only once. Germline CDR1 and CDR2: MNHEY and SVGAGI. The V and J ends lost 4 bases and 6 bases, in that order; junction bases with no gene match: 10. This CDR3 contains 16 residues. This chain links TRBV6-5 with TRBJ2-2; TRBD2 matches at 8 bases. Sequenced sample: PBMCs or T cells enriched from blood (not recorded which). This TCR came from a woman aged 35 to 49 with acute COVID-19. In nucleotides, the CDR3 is TGTGCCAGCAGTTTTAAAGCGGGAGCCAAGGCCGGGGAGCTGTTTTTT. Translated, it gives CASSFKAGAKAGELFF.